The source of this T cell receptor (beta chain) is a study of cytomegalovirus exposure and HLA in healthy donors. V shed 2 bases and J shed 3 bases, with 8 bases lying between them. This CDR3 spans 13 amino acids. In germline, CDR1 is LNHNV, CDR2 YYDKDF (reference sequence). PCR was performed using 60 Vbeta and 13 Jbeta primers. The data were produced by immunoSEQ multiplex PCR, yet TCRdb's version contains in-frame clones alone and is incomplete. Of about 80,000 clones in the sample, approximately 66% were seen once. Study observations and caveats: The study labeled roughly 160 TCR beta chains cytomegalovirus-associated. For most TCR sequences rarity was the rule, although some public TCRs occurred in many donors. Reportedly, TCR beta sequences accurately predicted HLA-A and HLA-B alleles in most subjects.

Concerning this clone itself: What it binds is not known.

The TCR sequence derives from a male donor in good health and CMV-seropositive. The sequenced sample consisted of PBMCs. The chain carries TRBV15 and TRBJ2-7; maybe TRBD1 (5 bases). CDR3: CATSRRTGYEQYF. The CDR3 DNA reads as TGTGCCACCAGCAGACGAACAGGCTACGAGCAGTACTTC.